This TCR beta chain was retrieved from a study of T cells in tuberculosis (dated by TCRdb to 2017 to 2018). Context from the whole study: To characterize T cells specific for the mycobacterial lipid antigen glucose monomycolate (GMM), the study used CD1B tetramers together with high-throughput TCR immunosequencing. In a South African clinical cohort, IGRA-negative adolescents, IGRA-positive adolescents with latent tuberculosis and adults with active tuberculosis were compared, with roughly 9 people in each group.

The junction shows trimming of 5 bases on V and 5 bases on J, and the gene matches do not reach 10 bases of it. Looking up the germline V gene (reference sequence) yields CDR1 SGHAT and CDR2 FQDESV. The CDR3 goes from the cysteine to the phenylalanine over 15 residues. Of all the DNA, just the CDR3 is kept, 45 bases in frame from base 1. As to this clone: What antigen it recognizes has not been identified. Base-call qualities are not available, and no considerably larger clone is one nucleotide away.

Study-wide findings and limitations: Compared with IGRA-negative controls, TCR-alpha repertoires from active tuberculosis had smaller mean NN-distances to GMM-specific TCRs, which suggests that these TCRs underwent clonal expansion. Clinical samples were chosen by availability of cryopreserved specimens, and active tuberculosis cases were adults while controls were adolescents. The smaller NN-distances in active tuberculosis patients were driven in part by shorter CDR3-alpha lengths, while the difference seen for TCR-beta was not statistically significant. With the diverse GMM-specific repertoire as input, a classifier achieved 85% to 90% accuracy (AUROC 0.75 to 0.95), whereas GEM motif frequencies as input gave approximately 70% accuracy.

The immunoSEQ multiplex PCR assay was used to generate TCR libraries, with TCR-beta and/or TCR-alpha/delta assays applied to each sample. The amplified TCR libraries were sequenced on the Illumina high-throughput platform. The source study handled its data this way. Clustering and dimensionality reduction relied on pairwise TCRdist distances among GMM-specific receptors from T cells that were either sorted ex vivo or expanded in vitro. Each clinical repertoire was scored by mean NN-distance, the average TCRdist to the nearest 10% of tetramer-positive reference sequences. To compute GEM TCR motif frequency, the fraction of unique TCRs matching known GEM sequences by V/J usage and CDR3 length was calculated. Linear discriminant analysis with leave-one-out cross-validation, implemented in scikit-learn, was used to classify active tuberculosis. TCRdb carries this immuneACCESS record with in-frame sequences only. Its versions omit some clonotypes, under half of them owing to an unresolved V gene in the studies checked, with the rest unexplained. V, J and clone size derive from that table, while D and trimming were established from the DNA sequence. This sample lists about 20,000 clones; roughly nine tenths were detected once. The leading ten clones occupy 14% to 15% of the sample.

At study entry, adolescents were screened for latent tuberculosis infection using a tuberculin skin test and the QuantiFERON-TB GOLD In-Tube IGRA. Immunosequencing of unsorted cryopreserved PBMC covered, on average, around 100,000 T cells per clinical donor. Eleven high schools in the Worcester region of the Western Cape, South Africa, served as enrollment sites for adolescents aged 12 to 18 years. Ten M. tuberculosis-infected and some ten uninfected adolescents were selected with matching for age and sex. PBMC from adolescents were isolated by density centrifugation from freshly drawn heparinized blood and were then cryopreserved.

The sequence was collected from a donor between 10 and 29 years old with latent tuberculosis or without tuberculosis infection. Specimen: PBMCs. The sequence links TRBV11-1 to TRBJ1-1; 8 central nucleotides agree with TRBD1. The nucleotide sequence reads TGTGCCAGCAGCGCGCTTCGACAGGGGAGGACTGAAGCTTTCTTT. Its coded protein is CASSALRQGRTEAFF.